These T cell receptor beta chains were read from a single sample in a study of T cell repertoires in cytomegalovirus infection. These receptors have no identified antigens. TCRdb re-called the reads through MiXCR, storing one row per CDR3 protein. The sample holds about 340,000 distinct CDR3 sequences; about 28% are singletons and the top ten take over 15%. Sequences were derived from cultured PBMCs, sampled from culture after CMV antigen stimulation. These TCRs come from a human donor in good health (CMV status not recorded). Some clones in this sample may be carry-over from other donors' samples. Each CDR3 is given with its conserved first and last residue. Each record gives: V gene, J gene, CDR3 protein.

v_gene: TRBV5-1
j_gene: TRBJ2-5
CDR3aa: CASSLSEETQYF

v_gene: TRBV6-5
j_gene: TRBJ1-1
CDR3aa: CASSYSTPTGNTEAFF

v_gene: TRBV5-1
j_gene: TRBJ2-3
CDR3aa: CASSPQGGSTDTQYF

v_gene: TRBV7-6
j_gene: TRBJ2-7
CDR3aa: CASGGGPTRWVNVQYF

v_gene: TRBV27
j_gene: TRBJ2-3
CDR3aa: CASSLSQGRADTQYF

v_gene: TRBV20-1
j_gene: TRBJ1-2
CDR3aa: CSARKTGDVYGYTF

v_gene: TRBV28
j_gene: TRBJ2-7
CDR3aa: CASSFPARGPHSYEQYF

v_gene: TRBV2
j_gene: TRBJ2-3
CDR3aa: CASSAPTSGRNTDTQYF

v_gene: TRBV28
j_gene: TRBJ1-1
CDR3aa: CASSSSRTGNTEAFF

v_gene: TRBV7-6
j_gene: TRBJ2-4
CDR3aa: CASSFGDIQYF

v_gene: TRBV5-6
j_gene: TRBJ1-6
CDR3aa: CASSPGLAGNSPLHF

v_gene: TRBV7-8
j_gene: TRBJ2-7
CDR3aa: CASSPGGDLYEQYF

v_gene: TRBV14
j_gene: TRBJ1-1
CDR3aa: CASSQLGSTPNTEAFF

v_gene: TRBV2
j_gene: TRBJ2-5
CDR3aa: CASSEERVQETQYF

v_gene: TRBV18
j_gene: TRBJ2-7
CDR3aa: CASSPGGGAEVEQYF

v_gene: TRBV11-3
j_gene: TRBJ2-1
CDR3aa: CASSLEGAGENEQFF

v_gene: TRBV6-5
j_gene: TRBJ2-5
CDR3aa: CASSRGTQQETQYF

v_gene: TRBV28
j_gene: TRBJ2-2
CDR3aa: CASSLPLFVQGIGQSGELFF

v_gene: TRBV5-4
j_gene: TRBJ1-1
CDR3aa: CASSPRGSEAFF

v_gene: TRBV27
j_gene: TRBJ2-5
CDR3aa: CASALQVQETQYF

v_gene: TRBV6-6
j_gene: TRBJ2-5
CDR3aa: CASSPPRGRDQETQYF

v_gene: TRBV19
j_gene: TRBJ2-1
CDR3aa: CASSRQGYNEQFF

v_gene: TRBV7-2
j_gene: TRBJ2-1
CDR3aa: CASSSAGGALTNYEQFF

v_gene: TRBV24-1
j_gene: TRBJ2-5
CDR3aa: CATRGTGEQETQYF

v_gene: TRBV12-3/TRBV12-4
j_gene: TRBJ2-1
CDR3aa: CASSYPGLALMGNEQFF